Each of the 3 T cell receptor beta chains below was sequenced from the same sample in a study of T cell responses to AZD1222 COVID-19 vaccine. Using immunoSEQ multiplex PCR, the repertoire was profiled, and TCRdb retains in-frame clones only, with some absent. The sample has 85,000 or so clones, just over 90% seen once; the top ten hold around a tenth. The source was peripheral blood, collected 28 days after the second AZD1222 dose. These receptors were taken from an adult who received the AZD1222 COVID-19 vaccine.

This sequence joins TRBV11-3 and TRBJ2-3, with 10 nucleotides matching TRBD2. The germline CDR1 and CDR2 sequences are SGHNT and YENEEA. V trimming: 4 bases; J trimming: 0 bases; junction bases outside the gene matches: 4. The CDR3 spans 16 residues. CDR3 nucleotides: TGTGCCAGCAGCTCCACTAGCGGGACTAGCACAGATACGCAGTATTTT. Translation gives CASSSTSGTSTDTQYF.

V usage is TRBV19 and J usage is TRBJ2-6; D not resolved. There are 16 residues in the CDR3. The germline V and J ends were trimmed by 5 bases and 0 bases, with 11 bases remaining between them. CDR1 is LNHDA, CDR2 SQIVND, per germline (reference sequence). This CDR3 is CASSPGLSSGANVLTF. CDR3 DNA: TGTGCCAGTAGTCCCGGGCTGAGCTCTGGGGCCAACGTCCTGACTTTC.

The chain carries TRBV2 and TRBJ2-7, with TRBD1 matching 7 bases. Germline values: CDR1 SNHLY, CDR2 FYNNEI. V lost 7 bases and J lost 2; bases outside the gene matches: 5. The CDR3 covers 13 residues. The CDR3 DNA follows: TGTGCCAGCAACCGGGACAGAACCTACGAGCAGTACTTC. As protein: CASNRDRTYEQYF.